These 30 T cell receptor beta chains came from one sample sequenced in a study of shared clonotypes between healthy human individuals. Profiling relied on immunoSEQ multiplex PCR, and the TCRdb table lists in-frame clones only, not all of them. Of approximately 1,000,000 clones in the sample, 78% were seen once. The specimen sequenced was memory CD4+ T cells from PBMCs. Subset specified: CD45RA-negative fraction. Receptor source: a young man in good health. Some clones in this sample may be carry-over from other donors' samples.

CDR3 sequence reads: CASSYSRGTETQYF. The CDR3 coding sequence is TGTGCCAGCAGTTACTCGCGGGGAACAGAGACCCAGTACTTC. The rearrangement uses TRBV6-5 and TRBJ2-5; the D gene is possibly TRBD2 (6 bases). This CDR3 has 14 amino acids. Germline V gene lookup returns CDR1 MNHEY and CDR2 SVGAGI. The ends were cut back, 0 bases at V and 4 bases at J, with 9 bases in the middle.

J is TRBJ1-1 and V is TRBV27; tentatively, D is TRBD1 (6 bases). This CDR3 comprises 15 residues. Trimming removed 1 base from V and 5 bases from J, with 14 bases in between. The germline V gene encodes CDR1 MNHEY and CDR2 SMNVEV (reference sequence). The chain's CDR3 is CASSLLSGGKTEAFF. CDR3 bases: TGTGCCAGCAGTTTATTATCCGGGGGCAAAACTGAAGCTTTCTTT.

The CDR3 DNA sequence: TGTGCCAGCAGCCCGATAAATTGGGTAGCGAGTGCAGATACGCAGTATTTT. Protein: CASSPINWVASADTQYF. The chain has TRBV5-5 and TRBJ2-3; D perhaps matches TRBD2 (5 bases). Between the trimmed V and J ends, which lost 4 bases and 4 bases, there was a span of 22 bases. This CDR3 is 17 amino acids long. CDR1 is SGHKS, CDR2 YYEKEE, per germline (reference sequence).

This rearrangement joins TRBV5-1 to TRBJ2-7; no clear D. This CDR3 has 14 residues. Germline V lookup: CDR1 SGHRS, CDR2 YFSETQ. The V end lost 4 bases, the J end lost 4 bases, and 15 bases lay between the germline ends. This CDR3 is CASSPDLTLYEQYF. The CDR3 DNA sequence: TGCGCCAGCAGCCCGGACCTCACTCTATACGAGCAGTACTTC.

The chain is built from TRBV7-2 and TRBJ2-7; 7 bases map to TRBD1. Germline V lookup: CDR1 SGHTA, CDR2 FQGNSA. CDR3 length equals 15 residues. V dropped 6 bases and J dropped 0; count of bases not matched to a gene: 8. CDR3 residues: CASSSGQPSSYEQYF. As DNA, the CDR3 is TGTGCCAGCAGTTCGGGACAGCCTAGCTCCTACGAGCAGTACTTC. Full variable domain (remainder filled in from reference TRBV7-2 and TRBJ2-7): GAGVSQSPSNKVTEKGKDVELRCDPISGHTALYWYRQSLGQGLEFLIYFQGNSAPDKSGLPSDRFSAERTGGSVSTLTIQRTQQEDSAVYLCASSSGQPSSYEQYFGPGTRLTVT.

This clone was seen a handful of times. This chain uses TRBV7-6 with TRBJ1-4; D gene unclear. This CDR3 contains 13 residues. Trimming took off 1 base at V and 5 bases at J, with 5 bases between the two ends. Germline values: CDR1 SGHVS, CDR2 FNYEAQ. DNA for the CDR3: TGTGCCAGCAGCTTAGATCGGAATGAAAAACTGTTTTTT. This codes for CASSLDRNEKLFF.

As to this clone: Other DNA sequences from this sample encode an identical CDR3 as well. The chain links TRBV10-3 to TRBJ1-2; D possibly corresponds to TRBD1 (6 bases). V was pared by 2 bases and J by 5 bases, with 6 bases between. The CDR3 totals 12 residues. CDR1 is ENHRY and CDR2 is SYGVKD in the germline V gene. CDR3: CAISEDRYGYTF. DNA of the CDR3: TGTGCCATCAGTGAGGACAGGTATGGCTACACCTTC.

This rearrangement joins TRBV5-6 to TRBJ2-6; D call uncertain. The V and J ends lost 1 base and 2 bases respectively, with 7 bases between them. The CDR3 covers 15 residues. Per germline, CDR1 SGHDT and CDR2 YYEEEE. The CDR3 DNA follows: TGTGCCAGCAGCTTGATAGGAGCTGGGGCCAACGTCCTGACTTTC. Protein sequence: CASSLIGAGANVLTF.

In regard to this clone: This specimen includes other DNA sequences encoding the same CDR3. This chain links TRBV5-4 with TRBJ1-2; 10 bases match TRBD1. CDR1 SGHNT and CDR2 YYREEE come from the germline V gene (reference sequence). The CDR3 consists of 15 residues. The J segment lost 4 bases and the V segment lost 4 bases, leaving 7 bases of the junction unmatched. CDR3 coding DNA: TGTGCCAGCAGCCCGAGGGGACAGGGGAGCTATGGCTACACCTTC. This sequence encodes CASSPRGQGSYGYTF.

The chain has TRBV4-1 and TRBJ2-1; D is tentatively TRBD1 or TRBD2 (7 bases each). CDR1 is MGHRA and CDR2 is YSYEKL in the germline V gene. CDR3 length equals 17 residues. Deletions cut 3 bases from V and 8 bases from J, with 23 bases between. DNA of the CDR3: TGCGCCAGCAGCCAGGGGGAGGGGGCTTTAAACGGGTATGAGCAGTTCTTC. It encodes CASSQGEGALNGYEQFF.

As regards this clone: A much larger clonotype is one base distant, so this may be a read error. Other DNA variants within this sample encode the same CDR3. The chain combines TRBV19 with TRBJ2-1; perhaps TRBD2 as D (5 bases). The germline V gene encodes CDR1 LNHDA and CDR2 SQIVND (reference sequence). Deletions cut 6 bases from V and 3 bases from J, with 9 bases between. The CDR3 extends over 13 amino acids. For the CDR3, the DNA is TGTGCCAGTAGCTCCGGGAACTACAATGAGCAGTTCTTC. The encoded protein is CASSSGNYNEQFF. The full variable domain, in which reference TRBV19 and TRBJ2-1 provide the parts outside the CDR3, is DGGITQSPKYLFRKEGQNVTLSCEQNLNHDAMYWYRQDPGQGLRLIYYSQIVNDFQKGDIAEGYSVSREKKESFPLTVTSAQKNPTAFYLCASSSGNYNEQFFGPGTRLTVL.

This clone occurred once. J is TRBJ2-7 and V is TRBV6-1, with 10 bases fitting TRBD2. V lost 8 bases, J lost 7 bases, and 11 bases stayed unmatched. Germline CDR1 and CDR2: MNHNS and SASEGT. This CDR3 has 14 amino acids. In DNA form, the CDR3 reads TGTGCCAGCTTCCCCCGACTAGCGGGTGGAGAGCAGTACTTC. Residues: CASFPRLAGGEQYF.

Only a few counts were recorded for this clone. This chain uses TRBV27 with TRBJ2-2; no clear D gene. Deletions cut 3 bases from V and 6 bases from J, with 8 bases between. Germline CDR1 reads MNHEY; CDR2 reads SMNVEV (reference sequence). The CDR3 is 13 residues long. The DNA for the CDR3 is TGTGCCAGCAGTTTGTGGCCCGCCGGGGAGCTGTTTTTT. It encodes CASSLWPAGELFF.

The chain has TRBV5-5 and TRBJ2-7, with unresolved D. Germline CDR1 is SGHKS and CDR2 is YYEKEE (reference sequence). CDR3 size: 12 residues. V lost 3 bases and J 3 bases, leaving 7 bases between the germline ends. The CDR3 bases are TGTGCCAGCAGCTCGGGCTTCTACGAGCAGTACTTC. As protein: CASSSGFYEQYF. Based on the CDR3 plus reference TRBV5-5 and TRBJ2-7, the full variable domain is DAGVTQSPTHLIKTRGQQVTLRCSPISGHKSVSWYQQVLGQGPQFIFQYYEKEERGRGNFPDRFSARQFPNYSSELNVNALLLGDSALYLCASSSGFYEQYFGPGTRLTVT.

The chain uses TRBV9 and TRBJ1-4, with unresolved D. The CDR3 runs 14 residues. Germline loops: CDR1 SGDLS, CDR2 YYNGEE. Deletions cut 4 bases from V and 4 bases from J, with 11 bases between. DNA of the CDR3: TGTGCCAGCAGCCCCAGTCCCATTAATGAAAAACTGTTTTTT. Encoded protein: CASSPSPINEKLFF.

The CDR3 DNA reads TGTGCCAGCAGCAAGACAGGGGTATGGACTGAAGCTTTCTTT. The encoded protein is CASSKTGVWTEAFF. The rearrangement joins TRBV7-9 to TRBJ1-1; TRBD1 aligns across 8 bases. This CDR3 is 14 amino acids long. Germline V CDR1 and CDR2: SEHNR, FQNEAQ (reference sequence). V lost 5 bases to trimming and J lost 5 bases; unmatched junction nucleotides: 7.

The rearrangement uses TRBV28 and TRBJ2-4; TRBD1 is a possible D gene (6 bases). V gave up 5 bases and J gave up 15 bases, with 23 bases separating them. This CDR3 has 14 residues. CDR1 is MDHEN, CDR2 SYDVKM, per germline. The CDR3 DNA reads TGTGCCAGCAGTCTCCCGACAGGTACAAACCTGCGGTACTTC. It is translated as CASSLPTGTNLRYF.

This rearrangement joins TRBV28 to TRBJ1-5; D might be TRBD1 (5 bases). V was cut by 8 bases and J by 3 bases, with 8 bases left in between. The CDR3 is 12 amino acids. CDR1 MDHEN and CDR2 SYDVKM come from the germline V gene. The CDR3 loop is CASETDNQPQHF. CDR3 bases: TGTGCCAGCGAGACAGACAATCAGCCCCAGCATTTT.

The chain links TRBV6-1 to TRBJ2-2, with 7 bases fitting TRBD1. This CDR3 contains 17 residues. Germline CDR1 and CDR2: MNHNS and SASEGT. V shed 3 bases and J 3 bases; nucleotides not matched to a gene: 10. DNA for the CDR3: TGTGCCAGCAGTGATGGAGGAAGGGGGCGTCACACCGGGGAGCTGTTTTTT. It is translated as CASSDGGRGRHTGELFF.

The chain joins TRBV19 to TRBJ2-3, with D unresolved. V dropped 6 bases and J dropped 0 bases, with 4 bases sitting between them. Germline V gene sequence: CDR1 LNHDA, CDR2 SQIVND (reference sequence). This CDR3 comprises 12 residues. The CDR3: CASRGSTDTQYF. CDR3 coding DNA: TGTGCCAGTAGGGGGAGCACAGATACGCAGTATTTT.

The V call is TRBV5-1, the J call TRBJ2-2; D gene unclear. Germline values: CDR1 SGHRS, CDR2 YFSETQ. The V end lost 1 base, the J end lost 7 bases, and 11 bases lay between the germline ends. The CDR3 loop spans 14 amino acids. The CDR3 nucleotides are TGCGCCAGCAGCTTGCTCAGCACGGGCGGGGAGCTGTTTTTT. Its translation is CASSLLSTGGELFF.

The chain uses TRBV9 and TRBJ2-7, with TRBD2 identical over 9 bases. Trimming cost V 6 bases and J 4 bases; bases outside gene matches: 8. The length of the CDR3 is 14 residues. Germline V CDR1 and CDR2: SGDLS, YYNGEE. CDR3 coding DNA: TGTGCCAGCACTCCGGGACTAGCCTCGTACGAGCAGTACTTC. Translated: CASTPGLASYEQYF.

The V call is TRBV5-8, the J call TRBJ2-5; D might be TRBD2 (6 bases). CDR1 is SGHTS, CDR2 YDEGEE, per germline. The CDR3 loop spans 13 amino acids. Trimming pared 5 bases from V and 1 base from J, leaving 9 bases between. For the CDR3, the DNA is TGTGCCAGCAGGGGGCGGGGCCAAGAGACCCAGTACTTC. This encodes CASRGRGQETQYF.

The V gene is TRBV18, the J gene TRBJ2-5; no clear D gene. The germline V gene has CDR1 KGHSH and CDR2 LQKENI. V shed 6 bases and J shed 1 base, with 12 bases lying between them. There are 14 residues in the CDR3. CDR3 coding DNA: TGTGCCAGCTCTAGGGTGACTCTCCAAGAGACCCAGTACTTC. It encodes CASSRVTLQETQYF.

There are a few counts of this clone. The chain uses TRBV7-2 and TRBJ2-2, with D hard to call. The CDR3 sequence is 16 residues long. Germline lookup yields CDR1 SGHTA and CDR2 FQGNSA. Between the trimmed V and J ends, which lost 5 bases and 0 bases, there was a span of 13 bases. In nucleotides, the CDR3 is TGTGCCAGCAGCGCCCGACCCGTCGCGAACACCGGGGAGCTGTTTTTT. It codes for CASSARPVANTGELFF.

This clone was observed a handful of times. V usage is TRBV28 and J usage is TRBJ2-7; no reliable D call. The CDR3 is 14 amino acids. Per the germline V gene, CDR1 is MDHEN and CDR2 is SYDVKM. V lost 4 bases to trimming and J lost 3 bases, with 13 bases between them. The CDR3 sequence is CASSSPKGFYEQYF. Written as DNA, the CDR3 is TGTGCCAGCAGTTCCCCTAAGGGATTCTACGAGCAGTACTTC. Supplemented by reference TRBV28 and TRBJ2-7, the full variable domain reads DVKVTQSSRYLVKRTGEKVFLECVQDMDHENMFWYRQDPGLGLRLIYFSYDVKMKEKGDIPEGYSVSREKKERFSLILESASTNQTSMYLCASSSPKGFYEQYFGPGTRLTVT.

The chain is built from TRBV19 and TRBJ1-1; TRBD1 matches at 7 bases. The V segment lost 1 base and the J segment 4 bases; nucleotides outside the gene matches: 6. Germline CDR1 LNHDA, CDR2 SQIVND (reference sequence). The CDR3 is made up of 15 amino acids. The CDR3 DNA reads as TGTGCCAGTAGTATAGCGACAGGGTGGGGCACTGAAGCTTTCTTT. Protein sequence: CASSIATGWGTEAFF.

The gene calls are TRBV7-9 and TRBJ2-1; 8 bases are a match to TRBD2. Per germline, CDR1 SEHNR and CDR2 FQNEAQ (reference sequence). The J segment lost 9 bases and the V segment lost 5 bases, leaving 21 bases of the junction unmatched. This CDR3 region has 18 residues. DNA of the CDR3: TGTGCCAGCAGCCAGAGATCCGGTAGCGGGGCCCTTTCGGGTGAGCAGTTCTTC. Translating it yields CASSQRSGSGALSGEQFF.

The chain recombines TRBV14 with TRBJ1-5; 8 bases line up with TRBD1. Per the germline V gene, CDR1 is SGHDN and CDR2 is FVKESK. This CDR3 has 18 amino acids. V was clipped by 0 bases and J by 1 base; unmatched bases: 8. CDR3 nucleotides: TGTGCCAGCAGCCAAGATCTGCGACAGGGGTCGAGCAATCAGCCCCAGCATTTT. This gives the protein CASSQDLRQGSSNQPQHF.

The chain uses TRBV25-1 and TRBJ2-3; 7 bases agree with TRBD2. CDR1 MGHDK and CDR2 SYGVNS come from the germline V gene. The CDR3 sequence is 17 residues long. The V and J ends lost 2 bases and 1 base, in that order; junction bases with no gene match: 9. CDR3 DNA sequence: TGTGCCAGCAGTGAAATTAAAGCGGGGCTGGGCACAGATACGCAGTATTTT. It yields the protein CASSEIKAGLGTDTQYF.